A single sample gave rise to the 18 T cell receptor beta chains below, sequenced in a study of response to subunit inactivated influenza vaccine. Using its own MiXCR run on the RT-PCR reads, TCRdb lists one record per CDR3 protein. The table lists 550,000 to 800,000 distinct CDR3 sequences, about 15% of them singletons. Sequencing used PBMCs from blood, obtained 14 days before vaccination. The source is a man aged 50-60 years who received an inactivated influenza vaccine.

This clonotype has at least ten counts. This chain joins TRBV4-2 and TRBJ2-3; 9 bases map to TRBD2. Germline V lookup: CDR1 LGHNA, CDR2 YNFKEQ. V shed 0 bases, J shed 6 bases, and the junction held 10 bases outside the gene matches. The CDR3 runs 17 residues. The DNA of the CDR3 is TGTGCCAGCAGCCAAGAAGGGACATGGACTAGCGACGATACGCAGTATTTT. As protein: CASSQEGTWTSDDTQYF.

This clonotype was observed a few times. V is TRBV12-3 or TRBV12-4 and J is TRBJ2-3, with 10 positions matching TRBD2. Losses at the gene ends were 5 bases for V and 2 bases for J; bases not matched to a gene: 7. CDR3 length: 16 residues. The CDR3 region is CASSRPGLANTDTQYF. CDR3 sequence (DNA): TGTGCCAGCAGTCGTCCGGGACTAGCGAACACAGATACGCAGTATTTT.

This chain uses TRBV11-2 with TRBJ2-3; D possibly corresponds to TRBD2 (7 bases). The length of the CDR3 is 17 residues. Germline CDR1 SGHAT, CDR2 FQNNGV. V lost 0 bases to trimming and J lost 3 bases, with 16 bases between them. Written as DNA, the CDR3 is TGTGCCAGCAGCTTAGAGGGGGTTGGGGGGGCTACAGATACGCAGTATTTT. The encoded protein is CASSLEGVGGATDTQYF.

CDR3 in amino acids: CASSRDLSSSYNSPLHF. CDR3 nucleotides: TGTGCCAGCAGCCGAGACCTTTCGAGCTCCTATAATTCACCCCTCCACTTT. This chain links TRBV4-2 with TRBJ1-6; D is unresolved. Germline-derived CDR1 and CDR2 are LGHNA and YNFKEQ. Trimming removed 4 bases from V and 0 bases from J, with 13 bases in between. CDR3 length: 17 residues.

This clonotype occurred once. The chain combines TRBV5-1 with TRBJ2-3, with D possibly being TRBD2 (7 bases). V was trimmed by 3 bases and J by 0 bases, leaving 11 bases between them. The CDR3 is 15 amino acids. Germline CDR1 and CDR2: SGHRS and YFSETQ. For the CDR3, the DNA is TGCGCCAGCAGCTGGGGGGGCAGGAGCACAGATACGCAGTATTTT. Translation: CASSWGGRSTDTQYF.

This clonotype was counted ten times or more. The chain recombines TRBV4-3 with TRBJ2-7, with 10 bases identical to TRBD1. The CDR3 is 15 residues long. Unmatched junction bases numbered 4, after V lost 5 bases and J lost 0 bases. Per germline, CDR1 LGHNA and CDR2 YSLEER. CDR3 in amino acids: CASSLRTGGSYEQYF. The CDR3 DNA sequence: TGCGCCAGCAGCTTAAGGACAGGGGGCTCCTACGAGCAGTACTTC.

This clonotype was detected many times. The chain uses TRBV12-3 or TRBV12-4 and TRBJ2-5, with TRBD1 as a possible D gene (6 bases). The CDR3 consists of 13 residues. Trimming cost V 6 bases and J 5 bases, with 13 bases left between them. The CDR3 region has the DNA TGTGCCAGCAGCCAGGGGTCCGGGGAGACCCAGTACTTC. Translation: CASSQGSGETQYF.

Concerning this clonotype: One end of the junction is discordant with germline, which a read error may explain. The chain is built from TRBV2 and TRBJ1-1, with D unresolved. In germline, CDR1 is SNHLY, CDR2 FYNNEI. The CDR3 consists of 12 residues. CDR3 nucleotide sequence: TGTGCCAGCAGTATAGGGAGGACTGAAGTTTTCTTT. Translation gives CASSIGRTEVFF.

The sample holds many counts of this clonotype. The chain combines TRBV12-3 or TRBV12-4 with TRBJ1-3; the D is unclear. V lost 8 bases to trimming and J lost 1 base, with 9 bases between them. The CDR3 is made up of 13 amino acids. In nucleotides, the CDR3 is TGTGCCAGCCGAAGGGATTCTGGAAACACCATATATTTT. It encodes CASRRDSGNTIYF.

This chain connects TRBV10-3 to TRBJ2-1; D is uncertain. The V and J ends lost 3 bases and 8 bases respectively, with 8 bases between them. Germline lookup yields CDR1 ENHRY and CDR2 SYGVKD. The CDR3 has 12 amino acids. CDR3 nucleotide sequence: TGTGCCATCAGTGAAAATTCGGATGAGCAGTTCTTC. This gives the protein CAISENSDEQFF.

Ten or more counts support this clonotype. The chain employs TRBV3-1 and TRBJ1-1; D not resolved. With 3 bases removed from V and 1 base from J, the gap between germline ends came to 6 bases. Germline V gene data show CDR1 as LGHDT and CDR2 as YNNKEL (reference sequence). This CDR3 contains 13 residues. For the CDR3, the DNA is TGTGCCAGCAGCCAGAAGGGGAACACTGAAGCTTTCTTT. As protein: CASSQKGNTEAFF.

The rearrangement joins TRBV6-2 or TRBV6-3 to TRBJ2-3; no firm D call. Germline loops: CDR1 MNHEY, CDR2 SVGEGT. The CDR3 totals 13 residues. The V end lost 6 bases, the J end lost 4 bases, and 11 bases lay between the germline ends. CDR3 loop: CASSPPSPDTQYF. The CDR3 DNA follows: TGTGCCAGCAGCCCACCCAGCCCAGATACGCAGTATTTT.

Only a few counts were recorded for this clonotype. This chain joins TRBV2 and TRBJ2-1, with D perhaps matching TRBD1 (7 bases). V lost 6 bases, J lost 10 bases, and 13 bases lay in between. Germline V gives CDR1 SNHLY, CDR2 FYNNEI. CDR3 size: 12 residues. CDR3 residues: CASSPGGWEQFF. CDR3 sequence (DNA): TGTGCCAGCAGCCCAGGGGGGTGGGAGCAGTTCTTC. The full variable domain, its missing parts supplied by reference TRBV2 and TRBJ2-1, is EPEVTQTPSHQVTQMGQEVILRCVPISNHLYFYWYRQILGQKVEFLVSFYNNEISEKSEIFDDQFSVERPDGSNFTLKIRSTKLEDSAMYFCASSPGGWEQFFGPGTRLTVL.

The V and J genes are TRBV25-1 and TRBJ1-1, with 8 bases identical to TRBD1. The CDR3 covers 14 residues. Germline V lookup: CDR1 MGHDK, CDR2 SYGVNS. After removal of 3 bases from V and 1 base from J, the junction contained 1 base not matched to a gene. CDR3 nucleotides: TGTGCCAGCAGTGAGACAGGGGCGAACACTGAAGCTTTCTTT. It encodes CASSETGANTEAFF.

This clonotype was detected only a few times. V and J are TRBV5-1 and TRBJ1-4; 10 positions match TRBD1. CDR1 and CDR2 (germline): SGHRS, YFSETQ. V dropped 4 bases and J dropped 7; count of bases not matched to a gene: 4. CDR3 size: 14 residues. CDR3 loop: CASSEGQGREKLFF. The CDR3 DNA is TGCGCCAGCAGCGAGGGACAGGGGCGTGAAAAACTGTTTTTT.

This clonotype appeared a few times. The genes are TRBV4-2 and TRBJ2-1; TRBD2 matches 12 bases. Losses at the gene ends were 4 bases for V and 7 bases for J; bases not matched to a gene: 14. Germline V lookup: CDR1 LGHNA, CDR2 YNFKEQ. The CDR3 loop spans 18 amino acids. CDR3: CASSPRGASGGAPNEQFF. The DNA of the CDR3 is TGTGCCAGCAGCCCCCGAGGGGCTAGCGGGGGGGCTCCGAATGAGCAGTTCTTC.

V usage is TRBV12-3 or TRBV12-4 and J usage is TRBJ2-1; 13 bases line up with TRBD2. V dropped 4 bases and J dropped 7; count of bases not matched to a gene: 10. The CDR3 is 17 amino acids. The CDR3 spells CASSYYWTSGSGNEQFF. The CDR3 DNA is TGTGCCAGCAGTTACTACTGGACTAGCGGGAGTGGGAATGAGCAGTTCTTC.

This clonotype was found a few times. The chain carries TRBV15 and TRBJ2-2, with unresolved D. CDR1 LNHNV and CDR2 YYDKDF come from the germline V gene (reference sequence). This CDR3 has 15 amino acids. The V and J ends lost 3 bases and 0 bases respectively, with 8 bases between them. In DNA, the CDR3 is TGTGCCACCAGCAGGACGGCACCGAACACCGGGGAGCTGTTTTTT. Amino acids: CATSRTAPNTGELFF.